A single sample is the source of the 2 T cell receptor beta chains below, sequenced in a study of T cells in localized non-small cell lung cancer. Produced via immunoSEQ multiplex PCR; TCRdb's table is partial and in-frame only. The sample records under 25,000 clones, about 89% being singletons. The material was peripheral blood, obtained before any cancer treatment. Receptors were obtained from a male donor older than 55 with stage I squamous cell lung carcinoma.

DNA of the CDR3: TGTGCCAGCAGTCCACCCGGGGGGAAGGCTTTCTTT. This gives the protein CASSPPGGKAFF. This chain connects TRBV6-6 to TRBJ1-1; D might be TRBD1 (5 bases). The CDR3 consists of 12 residues. CDR1 is MNHNY and CDR2 is SVGAGI in the germline V gene (reference sequence). V lost 5 bases, J lost 11 bases, and 15 bases lay in between.

V and J are TRBV29-1 and TRBJ2-7, with 8 bases aligning to TRBD2. V lost 7 bases, J lost 0 bases, and 5 bases stayed unmatched. Germline assignment: CDR1 SQVTM and CDR2 ANQGSEA. The CDR3 has 13 residues. The CDR3 region has the DNA TGCAGCGCTGTAGCGGGACTCTCCTACGAGCAGTACTTC. Translated, it gives CSAVAGLSYEQYF.